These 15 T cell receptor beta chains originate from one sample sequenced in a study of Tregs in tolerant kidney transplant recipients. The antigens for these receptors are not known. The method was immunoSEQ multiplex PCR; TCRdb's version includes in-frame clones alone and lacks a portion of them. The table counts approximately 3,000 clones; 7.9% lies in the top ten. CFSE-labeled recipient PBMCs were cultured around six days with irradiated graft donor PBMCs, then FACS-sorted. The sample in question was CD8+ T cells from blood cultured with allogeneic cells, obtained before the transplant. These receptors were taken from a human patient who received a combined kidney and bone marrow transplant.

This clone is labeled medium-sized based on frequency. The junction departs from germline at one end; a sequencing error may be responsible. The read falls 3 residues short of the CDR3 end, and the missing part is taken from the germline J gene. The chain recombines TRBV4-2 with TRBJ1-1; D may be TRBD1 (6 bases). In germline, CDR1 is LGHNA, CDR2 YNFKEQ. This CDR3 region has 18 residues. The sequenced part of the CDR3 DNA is TGCGCCAGCAGCCAAGGGTTACAGGGTATTATACTGAACACTGAA. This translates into CASSQGLQGIILNTE. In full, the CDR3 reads CASSQGLQGIILNTEAFF.

The sequenced CDR3 bases are TGTGCCAGCATCCACAGGGCGAACAATGAG. This encodes CASIHRANNE. The CDR3, in full, reads CASIHRANNEQFF. The chain recombines TRBV2 with TRBJ2-1, with TRBD1 as a possible D gene (6 bases). The CDR3 extends 3 residues past the end of the read, so its final part is completed from the germline J gene. V was pared by 7 bases and J by 5 bases, with 12 bases between. The CDR3 runs to 13 residues. The germline CDR1 and CDR2 sequences are SNHLY and FYNNEI.

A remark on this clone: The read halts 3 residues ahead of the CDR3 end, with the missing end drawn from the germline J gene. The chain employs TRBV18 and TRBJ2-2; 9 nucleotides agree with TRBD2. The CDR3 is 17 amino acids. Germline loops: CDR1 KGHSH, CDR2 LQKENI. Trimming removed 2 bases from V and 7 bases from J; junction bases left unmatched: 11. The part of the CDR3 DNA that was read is TGTGCCAGCTCACCATACCTTAGCGGGGGAGCGGACGGGGAG. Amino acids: CASSPYLSGGADGE. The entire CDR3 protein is CASSPYLSGGADGELFF.

The CDR3 sequence is CASSLGAGLTEAFF. CDR3 DNA (partial): TGTGCCAGCAGCTTAGGGGCAGGGCTGACTGAA. The chain uses TRBV11-2 and TRBJ1-1; D perhaps matches TRBD1 (5 bases). The read falls 3 residues short of the CDR3 end, and the missing part is taken from the germline J gene. Germline-derived CDR1 and CDR2 are SGHAT and FQNNGV. The CDR3 consists of 14 residues. The V and J ends lost 1 base and 5 bases respectively, with 11 bases between them.

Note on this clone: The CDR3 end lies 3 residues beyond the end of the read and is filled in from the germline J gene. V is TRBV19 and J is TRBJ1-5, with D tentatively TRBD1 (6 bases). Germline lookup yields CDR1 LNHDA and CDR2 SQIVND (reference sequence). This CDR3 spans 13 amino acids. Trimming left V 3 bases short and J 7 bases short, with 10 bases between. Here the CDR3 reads CASSMTGPQPQHF. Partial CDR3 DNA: TGTGCCAGTAGTATGACAGGCCCACAGCCC. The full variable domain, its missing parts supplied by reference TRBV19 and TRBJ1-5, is DGGITQSPKYLFRKEGQNVTLSCEQNLNHDAMYWYRQDPGQGLRLIYYSQIVNDFQKGDIAEGYSVSREKKESFPLTVTSAQKNPTAFYLCASSMTGPQPQHFGDGTRLSIL.

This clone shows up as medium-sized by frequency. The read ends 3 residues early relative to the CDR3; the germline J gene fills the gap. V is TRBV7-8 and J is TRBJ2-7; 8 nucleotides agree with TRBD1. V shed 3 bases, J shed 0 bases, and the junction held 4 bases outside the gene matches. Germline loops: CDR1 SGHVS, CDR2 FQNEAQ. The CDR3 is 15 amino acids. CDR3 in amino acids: CASSLPGQASYEQYF. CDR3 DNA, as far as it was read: TGTGCCAGCAGCTTGCCGGGACAGGCCTCCTACGAG.

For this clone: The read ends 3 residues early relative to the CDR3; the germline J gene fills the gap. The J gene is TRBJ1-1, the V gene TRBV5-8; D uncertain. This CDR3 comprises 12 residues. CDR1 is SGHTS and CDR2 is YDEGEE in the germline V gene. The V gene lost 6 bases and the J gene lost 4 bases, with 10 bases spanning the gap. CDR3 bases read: TGTGCCAGCACCCCAGTCGCCACTGAA. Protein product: CASTPVATE. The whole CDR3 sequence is CASTPVATEAFF.

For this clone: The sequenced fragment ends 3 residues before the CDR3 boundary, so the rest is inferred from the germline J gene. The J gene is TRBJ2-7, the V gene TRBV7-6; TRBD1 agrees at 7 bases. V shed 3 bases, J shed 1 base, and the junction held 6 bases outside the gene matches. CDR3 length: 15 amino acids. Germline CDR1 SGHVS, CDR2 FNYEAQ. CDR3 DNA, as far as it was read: TGTGCCAGCAGCTTGGGGACAGTTGGGTCCTACGAG. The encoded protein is CASSLGTVGSYE. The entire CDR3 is CASSLGTVGSYEQYF.

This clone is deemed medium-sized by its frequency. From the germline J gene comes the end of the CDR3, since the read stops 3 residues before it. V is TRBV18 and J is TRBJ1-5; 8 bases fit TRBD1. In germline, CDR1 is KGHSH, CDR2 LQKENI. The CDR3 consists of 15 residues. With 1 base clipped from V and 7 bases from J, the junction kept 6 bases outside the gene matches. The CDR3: CASSPLDRGGQPQHF. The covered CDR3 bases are TGTGCCAGCTCACCACTAGACAGGGGAGGGCAGCCC. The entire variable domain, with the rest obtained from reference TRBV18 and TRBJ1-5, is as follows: NAGVMQNPRHLVRRRGQEARLRCSPMKGHSHVYWYRQLPEEGLKFMVYLQKENIIDESGMPKERFSAEFPKEGPSILRIQQVVRGDSAAYFCASSPLDRGGQPQHFGDGTRLSIL.

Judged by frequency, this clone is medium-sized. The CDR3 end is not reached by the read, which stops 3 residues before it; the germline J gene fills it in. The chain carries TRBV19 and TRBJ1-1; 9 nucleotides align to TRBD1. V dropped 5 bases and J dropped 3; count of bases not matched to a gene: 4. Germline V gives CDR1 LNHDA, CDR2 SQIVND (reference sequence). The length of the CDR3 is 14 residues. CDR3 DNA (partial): TGTGCCAGTAGTGCGGGACAGGGACACACTGAA. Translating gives CASSAGQGHTE. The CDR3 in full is CASSAGQGHTEAFF.

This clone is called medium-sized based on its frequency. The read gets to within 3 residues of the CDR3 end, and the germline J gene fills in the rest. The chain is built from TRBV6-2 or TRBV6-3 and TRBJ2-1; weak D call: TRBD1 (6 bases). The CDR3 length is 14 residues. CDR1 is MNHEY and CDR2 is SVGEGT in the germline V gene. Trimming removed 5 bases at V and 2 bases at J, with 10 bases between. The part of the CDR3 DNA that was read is TGTGCCAGCAGTGCACAGGGACCCTACAATGAG. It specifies CASSAQGPYNE. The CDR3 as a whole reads CASSAQGPYNEQFF.

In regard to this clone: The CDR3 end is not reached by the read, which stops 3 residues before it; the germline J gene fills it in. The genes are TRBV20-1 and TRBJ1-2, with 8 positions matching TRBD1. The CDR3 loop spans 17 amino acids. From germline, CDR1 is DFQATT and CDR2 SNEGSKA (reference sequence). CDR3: CSASHKGGTGLRWGYTF. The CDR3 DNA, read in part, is TGCAGTGCTAGTCATAAGGGGGGGACAGGCCTGAGGTGGGGC.

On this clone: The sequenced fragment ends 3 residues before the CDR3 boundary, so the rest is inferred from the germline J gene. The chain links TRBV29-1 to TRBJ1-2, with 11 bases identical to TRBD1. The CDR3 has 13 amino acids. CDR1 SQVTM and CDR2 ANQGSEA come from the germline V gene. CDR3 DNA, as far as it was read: TGCAGCGTTGTAGGACAGGGGGCGCCCGGC. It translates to CSVVGQGAPG. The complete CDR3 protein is CSVVGQGAPGYTF.

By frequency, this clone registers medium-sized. CDR3 region: CAISESLLSGANVLTF. The CDR3 bases that were read are TGTGCCATCAGTGAGTCTCTCCTCTCTGGGGCCAACGTC. This chain links TRBV10-3 with TRBJ2-6, with no clear D. The read terminates 3 residues before the CDR3 end, so the remaining end is supplied by the germline J gene. The CDR3 is 16 residues long. CDR1 ENHRY and CDR2 SYGVKD come from the germline V gene. The V end lost 0 bases, the J end lost 0 bases, and 6 bases lay between the germline ends.

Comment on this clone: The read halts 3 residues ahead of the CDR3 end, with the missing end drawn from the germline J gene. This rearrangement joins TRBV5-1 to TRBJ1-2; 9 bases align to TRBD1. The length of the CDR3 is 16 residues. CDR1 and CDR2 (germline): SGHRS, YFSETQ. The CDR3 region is CASPMPPRDRVNGYTF. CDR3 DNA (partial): TGCGCCAGCCCTATGCCACCCCGGGACAGGGTTAACGGC. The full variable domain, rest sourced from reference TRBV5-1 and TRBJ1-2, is KAGVTQTPRYLIKTRGQQVTLSCSPISGHRSVSWYQQTPGQGLQFLFEYFSETQRNKGNFPGRFSGRQFSNSRSEMNVSTLELGDSALYLCASPMPPRDRVNGYTFGSGTRLTVV.